One and the same sample provided the 9 T cell receptor beta chains below, sequenced in a study of OX40 agonist ivuxolimab in advanced cancers. The repertoire was sequenced with immunoSEQ multiplex PCR; TCRdb's copy has only in-frame clones and lacks some. Of 60,000 to 65,000 clones in the sample, over 75% were seen once. Here the sequenced sample was CD4+ or CD8+ T cells sorted from blood, taken in a trial of the OX40 agonist ivuxolimab. Every receptor here comes from an adult with an advanced solid tumor such as melanoma, head and neck, liver or kidney cancer.

The chain couples TRBV6-5 to TRBJ1-5, with 8 bases that match TRBD1. The CDR3 length is 14 residues. CDR1 and CDR2 from the germline V gene are MNHEY and SVGAGI. The V gene end was trimmed by 6 bases and the J gene end by 4 bases; junction bases not matched to a gene: 5. The CDR3 region is CASRTGEGNQPQHF. In nucleotides, the CDR3 is TGTGCCAGCAGGACAGGGGAAGGAAATCAGCCCCAGCATTTT.

V usage is TRBV11-3 and J usage is TRBJ1-1; D call uncertain. The CDR3 runs 12 residues. The germline V gene has CDR1 SGHNT and CDR2 YENEEA. V was clipped by 4 bases and J by 11 bases, with 14 bases between them. The CDR3 loop reads CASSSLDEEAFF. In DNA form, the CDR3 reads TGTGCCAGCAGCTCACTCGACGAGGAGGCTTTCTTT.

The sample holds one count of this clone. The chain links TRBV19 to TRBJ2-7, with 9 nucleotides matching TRBD1. Germline CDR1 and CDR2: LNHDA and SQIVND (reference sequence). The V segment lost 1 base and the J segment 3 bases; nucleotides outside the gene matches: 4. This CDR3 is built from 15 residues. CDR3 region: CASSIGPTGGYEQYF. The CDR3 bases are TGTGCCAGTAGTATAGGCCCGACAGGGGGCTACGAGCAGTACTTC.

The rearrangement uses TRBV10-3 and TRBJ1-2; 8 nucleotides match TRBD1. Germline V gene lookup returns CDR1 ENHRY and CDR2 SYGVKD. J was trimmed by 5 bases and V by 4 bases; bases with no gene match: 3. The CDR3 has 13 amino acids. CDR3 nucleotide sequence: TGTGCCATCAGTGGGACAGGGAAGTATGGCTACACCTTC. Translation gives CAISGTGKYGYTF.

V is TRBV2 and J is TRBJ2-3; no definite D call. This CDR3 is 13 amino acids long. Germline assignment: CDR1 SNHLY and CDR2 FYNNEI. Trimming shortened V by 2 bases and J by 8 bases, and 11 bases separated the two germline ends. For the CDR3, the DNA is TGTGCCAGCAGTGAACTCCTCCGAGGTACGCAGTATTTT. Translation: CASSELLRGTQYF.

The chain combines TRBV5-1 with TRBJ2-3, with TRBD2 as a possible D gene (5 bases). V lost 1 base to trimming and J lost 4 bases, with 13 bases between them. The CDR3 is made up of 15 amino acids. Germline assignment: CDR1 SGHRS and CDR2 YFSETQ. CDR3 protein: CASSLLRGTADTQYF. The CDR3 DNA is TGCGCCAGCAGCTTGCTCCGGGGAACCGCAGATACGCAGTATTTT.

The V and J genes are TRBV6-6 and TRBJ2-4, with 7 bases lining up with TRBD1. J lost 6 bases, V lost 6 bases, and 11 bases had no gene match. CDR1 MNHNY and CDR2 SVGAGI come from the germline V gene (reference sequence). CDR3 length equals 15 residues. CDR3 protein: CASSPDREGRNIQYF. For the CDR3, the DNA is TGTGCCAGCAGCCCCGACAGGGAAGGTAGAAACATTCAGTACTTC.

The CDR3 loop reads CASSSHRKGYNEQFF. DNA for the CDR3: TGTGCCAGCAGTTCCCACAGGAAAGGATACAATGAGCAGTTCTTC. The chain is built from TRBV28 and TRBJ2-1; the D gene is possibly TRBD1 (5 bases). This CDR3 has 15 amino acids. Trimming stripped 4 bases from V and 4 bases from J, with 14 bases between. Germline assignment: CDR1 MDHEN and CDR2 SYDVKM.

This clone was observed once. The chain links TRBV5-3 to TRBJ2-5; 15 nucleotides line up with TRBD2. TRBV5-3 is given ORF status, its function remaining uncertain. The V and J ends lost 6 bases and 3 bases, in that order; junction bases with no gene match: 6. CDR3 length: 16 amino acids. The CDR3 DNA sequence: TGTGCCAGAAAGAACTGGACTAGCGGGGGGGAAGAGACCCAGTACTTC. Its protein is CARKNWTSGGEETQYF.